This T cell receptor beta chain was found in a study of cytomegalovirus exposure and HLA in healthy donors. V lost 5 bases to trimming and J lost 3 bases, with 14 bases between them. CDR3 length equals 14 residues. CDR1 is KGHSH and CDR2 is LQKENI in the germline V gene. Both 60 Vbeta primers and 13 Jbeta primers went into the PCR. Some clones are missing from TCRdb's copy, which holds only in-frame ones; the method was immunoSEQ multiplex PCR. The table shows some 130,000 clones, with 79% occurring only once. On this clone itself: What it binds is not known.

Study-wide findings and caveats: Excluded were some V segments that proved indistinguishable, including TRBV6-2 and TRBV6-3. A later analysis found most CMV-associated TCR beta chains apparently HLA-restricted.

This chain joins TRBV18 and TRBJ2-7, with D perhaps matching TRBD1 (5 bases). The receptor was isolated from a man aged 35 to 55 in good health and CMV-seropositive. Sequenced material: PBMCs. The CDR3: CASSSDTFFYEQYF. CDR3 DNA: TGTGCCAGCTCATCGGACACGTTCTTCTACGAGCAGTACTTC. The variable domain in full, completed from reference TRBV18 and TRBJ2-7, reads NAGVMQNPRHLVRRRGQEARLRCSPMKGHSHVYWYRQLPEEGLKFMVYLQKENIIDESGMPKERFSAEFPKEGPSILRIQQVVRGDSAAYFCASSSDTFFYEQYFGPGTRLTVT.